The clone carrying this T cell receptor beta chain is labeled medium-sized. Its matching antigen is unknown. J lost 1 base, V lost 4 bases, and 6 bases had no gene match. CDR1 and CDR2 from the germline V gene are MGHRA and YSYEKL. CDR3 size: 16 residues. Sequencing used immunoSEQ multiplex PCR; TCRdb keeps in-frame clones, though not all of them. The profile shows about 2,200 clones, 24% of them singletons. These data originate in a study of T cells in localized non-small cell lung cancer. Study-wide results and limits: Heterogeneity stays possible, as sequencing covered only one tumor region. Longer survival (overall) was linked to higher T cell density in blood. The study found T cell clonality highest in uninvolved adjacent lung, above tumor.

Lacking atypia, the adjacent lung had been sampled at least 2 cm away from the tumor margin. The TCR originated in a female donor with stage II lung adenocarcinoma. V usage is TRBV4-1 and J usage is TRBJ2-3; 9 nucleotides agree with TRBD2. The sample in question was normal lung tissue next to the tumor, obtained before any cancer treatment. DNA for the CDR3: TGCGCCAGCAGCCTAACTAGCGGGTCGCGCACAGATACGCAGTATTTT. Protein product: CASSLTSGSRTDTQYF.